The 12 T cell receptor beta chains given below trace back to one sample, sequenced in a study of blood T cell repertoires in COVID-19. The data were produced by immunoSEQ multiplex PCR, yet TCRdb's version contains in-frame clones alone and is incomplete. The table includes fewer than 300,000 clones, 82% detected once. Material: peripheral blood. These receptors were obtained from a woman aged 18-30 years with acute or convalescent COVID-19.

V gene TRBV9 combines with J gene TRBJ2-5, with a tentative D call TRBD2 (6 bases). CDR3 size: 14 residues. Germline CDR1 is SGDLS and CDR2 is YYNGEE. The V gene lost 2 bases and the J gene lost 5 bases, with 13 bases spanning the gap. In nucleotides, the CDR3 is TGTGCCAGCAGCGTTGTGGGAGGTGGGGAGACCCAGTACTTC. It yields the protein CASSVVGGGETQYF. The variable domain in full, with the rest retrieved from reference TRBV9 and TRBJ2-5, is DSGVTQTPKHLITATGQRVTLRCSPRSGDLSVYWYQQSLDQGLQFLIQYYNGEERAKGNILERFSAQQFPDLHSELNLSSLELGDSALYFCASSVVGGGETQYFGPGTRLLVL.

The chain uses TRBV29-1 and TRBJ2-2, with 12 bases identical to TRBD2. The germline V gene has CDR1 SQVTM and CDR2 ANQGSEA. CDR3 length: 15 amino acids. J gave up 1 base and V 5 bases, and 2 bases lay outside the gene matches. CDR3 residues: CSVRTSGMNTGELFF. CDR3 coding DNA: TGCAGCGTTCGGACTAGCGGGATGAACACCGGGGAGCTGTTTTTT.

This clone showed up just a few times. The genes are TRBV6-6 and TRBJ2-2; 9 bases agree with TRBD2. After removal of 2 bases from V and 7 bases from J, the junction contained 8 bases not matched to a gene. The germline CDR1 and CDR2 sequences are MNHNY and SVGAGI (reference sequence). The CDR3 has 16 residues. CDR3 sequence reads: CASSYTAGGPGGELFF. The CDR3 bases are TGTGCCAGCAGTTACACGGCGGGAGGGCCTGGCGGGGAGCTGTTTTTT.

The chain combines TRBV28 with TRBJ2-5; TRBD2 matches at 10 bases. This CDR3 spans 15 amino acids. Germline-derived CDR1 and CDR2 are MDHEN and SYDVKM. The V and J ends lost 3 bases and 5 bases, in that order; junction bases with no gene match: 6. CDR3 in DNA: TGTGCCAGCAGTTTCCCTAGCGGGAGCGTGGAGACCCAGTACTTC. Encoded protein: CASSFPSGSVETQYF.

The V and J genes are TRBV4-2 and TRBJ2-7; the match to TRBD2 covers 11 bases. The CDR3 loop spans 15 amino acids. With 0 bases clipped from V and 6 bases from J, the junction kept 4 bases outside the gene matches. Germline CDR1 reads LGHNA; CDR2 reads YNFKEQ. The chain's CDR3 is CASSQDWLAGGEQYF. CDR3 bases: TGTGCCAGCAGCCAAGATTGGCTAGCGGGAGGCGAGCAGTACTTC.

The chain joins TRBV13 to TRBJ2-5; 7 positions match TRBD2. The CDR3 has 20 amino acids. Looked up from germline, CDR1 is PRHDT and CDR2 is FYEKMQ (reference sequence). The V gene end was trimmed by 1 base and the J gene end by 1 base; junction bases not matched to a gene: 18. CDR3 sequence reads: CASSLVLRSGPLAGQETQYF. CDR3 nucleotide sequence: TGTGCCAGCAGCTTAGTTCTCCGCAGCGGGCCTTTAGCGGGCCAAGAGACCCAGTACTTC.

The gene calls are TRBV11-2 and TRBJ2-7; D might be TRBD1 (6 bases). Trimming pared 1 base from V and 1 base from J, leaving 11 bases between. There are 15 residues in the CDR3. Germline V gives CDR1 SGHAT, CDR2 FQNNGV. CDR3 coding DNA: TGTGCCAGCAGCTTAGCGTCGGGGACATCCTACGAGCAGTACTTC. This codes for CASSLASGTSYEQYF.

V usage is TRBV20-1 and J usage is TRBJ2-1, with D tentatively TRBD1 (5 bases). This CDR3 has 14 residues. Trimming removed 3 bases at V and 5 bases at J, with 14 bases between. CDR1 is DFQATT and CDR2 is SNEGSKA in the germline V gene (reference sequence). CDR3 residues: CSASSLGDNNEQFF. CDR3 DNA: TGCAGTGCTAGTTCCCTAGGGGATAACAATGAGCAGTTCTTC.

There are a few counts of this clone. The V call is TRBV10-3, the J call TRBJ1-2; possible D gene TRBD1, 5 bases. The CDR3 covers 14 residues. Looked up from germline, CDR1 is ENHRY and CDR2 is SYGVKD. V shed 6 bases and J shed 4 bases, with 15 bases lying between them. This CDR3 reads CAIRDQGSSYGYTF. CDR3 coding DNA: TGTGCCATCAGAGACCAGGGATCTAGCTATGGCTACACCTTC.

The genes are TRBV2 and TRBJ1-1, with 7 bases lining up with TRBD1. This CDR3 contains 13 residues. Germline CDR1 and CDR2: SNHLY and FYNNEI. J was trimmed by 3 bases and V by 4 bases; bases with no gene match: 2. CDR3 in amino acids: CASSAQGYTEAFF. DNA for the CDR3: TGTGCCAGCAGTGCACAGGGGTACACTGAAGCTTTCTTT.

This clone came up a few times. V and J are TRBV5-6 and TRBJ2-7; 8 bases map to TRBD2. The CDR3 has 15 amino acids. Germline CDR1 reads SGHDT; CDR2 reads YYEEEE. The V segment lost 4 bases and the J segment 1 base; nucleotides outside the gene matches: 7. DNA of the CDR3: TGTGCCAGCAGCCATAGCGGGACCCCGTCCTACGAGCAGTACTTC. This codes for CASSHSGTPSYEQYF.

The gene calls are TRBV11-2 and TRBJ1-6; D ambiguous. This CDR3 comprises 15 residues. Trimming shortened V by 5 bases and J by 6 bases, and 14 bases separated the two germline ends. Germline CDR1 SGHAT, CDR2 FQNNGV. The CDR3, as DNA: TGTGCCAGCAGCCTAGGTCGGAGGGTTAATTCACCCCTCCACTTT. It yields the protein CASSLGRRVNSPLHF. The entire variable domain, with the rest obtained from reference TRBV11-2 and TRBJ1-6, is as follows: EAGVAQSPRYKIIEKRQSVAFWCNPISGHATLYWYQQILGQGPKLLIQFQNNGVVDDSQLPKDRFSAERLKGVDSTLKIQPAKLEDSAVYLCASSLGRRVNSPLHFGNGTRLTVT.